Reported below is one TCR beta chain. The data derive from a study of blood T cell repertoires in COVID-19. Study information: Samples representing acute and convalescent COVID-19 were sourced from the United States, Italy and Spain. T cells, B-cell-depleted T cells, or PBMCs provided the cDNA or gDNA that served as material.

The V and J ends lost 5 bases and 7 bases, in that order; junction bases with no gene match: 11. The V gene's germline CDR1 is SGHNT and CDR2 YYREEE (reference sequence). The length of the CDR3 is 14 residues. Authors' methods: Nucleated cell counts were estimated from reference gene primer amplification. Sequenced by immunoSEQ multiplex PCR; TCRdb stores in-frame clones only, minus some. V and J calls and clone size come straight from that table; D and trimming were deduced from the DNA. In the table there are 190,000 or so clones, around 80% of which are singletons. The genes are TRBV5-4 and TRBJ1-1, with TRBD1 matching 7 bases. The clonotype was recovered from a human donor with acute or convalescent COVID-19. The donor label of this sample is uncertain. The sample comprised peripheral blood. CDR3 DNA sequence: TGTGCCAGCAGAGACAGGGATAGGAATGGTGAAGCTTTCTTT. It encodes CASRDRDRNGEAFF. Combining the CDR3 with reference TRBV5-4 and TRBJ1-1 gives the whole variable domain ETGVTQSPTHLIKTRGQQVTLRCSSQSGHNTVSWYQQALGQGPQFIFQYYREEENGRGNFPPRFSGLQFPNYSSELNVNALELDDSALYLCASRDRDRNGEAFFGQGTRLTVV.